Given below is one T cell receptor beta chain in context. Patients at the Seattle site were enrolled during active infection and followed longitudinally. The data were taken from a study of blood T cell repertoires in COVID-19. Study information: The samples span acute and convalescent COVID-19 from the United States, Italy and Spain. The cDNA or gDNA used as material had been derived from T cells, B-cell-depleted T cells, or PBMCs.

Original handling: Cell counts per sample came from amplifying reference gene primers. Only in-frame clones appear in the TCRdb table, and some are missing; sequencing was by immunoSEQ multiplex PCR. The V and J calls and clone size were taken over from that table, and D and trimming were inferred from the DNA. The profile shows some 240,000 clones, approximately 85% of them singletons. The length of the CDR3 is 11 residues. V gave up 6 bases and J gave up 7 bases, with 9 bases separating them. The clonotype originates from a woman between 65 and 79 years old with COVID-19, enrolled during active disease. The specimen sequenced was peripheral blood. The chain links TRBV12-3 or TRBV12-4 to TRBJ2-5; D is unresolved. Here the CDR3 DNA reads TGTGCCAGCAGCCAGTATGGGACCCAGTACTTC. As protein: CASSQYGTQYF.